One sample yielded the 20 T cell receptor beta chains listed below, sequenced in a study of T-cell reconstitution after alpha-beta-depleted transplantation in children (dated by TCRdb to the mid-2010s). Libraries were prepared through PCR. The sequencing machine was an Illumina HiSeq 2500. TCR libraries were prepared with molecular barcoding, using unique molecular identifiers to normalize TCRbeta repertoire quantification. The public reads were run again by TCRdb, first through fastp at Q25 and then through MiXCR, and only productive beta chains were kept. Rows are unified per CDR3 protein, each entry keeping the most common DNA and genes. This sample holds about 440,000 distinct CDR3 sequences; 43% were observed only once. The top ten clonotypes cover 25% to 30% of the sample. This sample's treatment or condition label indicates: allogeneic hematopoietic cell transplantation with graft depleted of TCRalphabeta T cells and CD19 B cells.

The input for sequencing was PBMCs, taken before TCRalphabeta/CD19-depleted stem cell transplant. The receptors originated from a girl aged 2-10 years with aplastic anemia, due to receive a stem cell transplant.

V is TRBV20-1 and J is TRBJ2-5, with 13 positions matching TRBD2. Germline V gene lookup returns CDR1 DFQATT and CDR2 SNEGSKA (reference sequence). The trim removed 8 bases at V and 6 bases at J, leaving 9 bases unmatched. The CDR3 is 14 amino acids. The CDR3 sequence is CSRLAGGGVQTQYF. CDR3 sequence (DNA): TGCAGTCGACTAGCGGGAGGCGGAGTACAGACCCAGTACTTC.

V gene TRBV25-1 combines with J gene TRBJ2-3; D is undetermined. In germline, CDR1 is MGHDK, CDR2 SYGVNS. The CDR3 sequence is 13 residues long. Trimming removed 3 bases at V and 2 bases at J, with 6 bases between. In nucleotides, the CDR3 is TGTGCCAGCAGTGAGCGTCCCACAGATACGCAGTATTTT. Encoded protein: CASSERPTDTQYF.

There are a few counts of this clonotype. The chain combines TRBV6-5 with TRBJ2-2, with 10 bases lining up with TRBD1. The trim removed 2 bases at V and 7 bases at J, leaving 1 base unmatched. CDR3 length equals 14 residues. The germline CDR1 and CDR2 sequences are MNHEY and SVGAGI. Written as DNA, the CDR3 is TGTGCCAGCAGTTACGGACAGGGGGGCGGGGAGCTGTTTTTT. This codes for CASSYGQGGGELFF.

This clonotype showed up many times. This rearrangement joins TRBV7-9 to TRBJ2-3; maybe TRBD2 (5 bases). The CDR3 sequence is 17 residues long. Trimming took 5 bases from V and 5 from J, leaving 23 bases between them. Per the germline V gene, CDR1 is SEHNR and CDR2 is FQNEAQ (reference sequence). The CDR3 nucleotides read TGTGCCAGCAGCACCACCGGCGGACTCCGCCTGGAAGATACGCAGTATTTT. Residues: CASSTTGGLRLEDTQYF.

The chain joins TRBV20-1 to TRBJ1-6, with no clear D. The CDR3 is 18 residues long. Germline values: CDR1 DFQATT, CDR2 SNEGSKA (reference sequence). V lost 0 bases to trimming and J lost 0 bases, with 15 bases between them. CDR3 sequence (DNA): TGCAGTGCTAGAGATCGAGAAACCTTAAGCTCCTATAATTCACCCCTCCACTTT. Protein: CSARDRETLSSYNSPLHF.

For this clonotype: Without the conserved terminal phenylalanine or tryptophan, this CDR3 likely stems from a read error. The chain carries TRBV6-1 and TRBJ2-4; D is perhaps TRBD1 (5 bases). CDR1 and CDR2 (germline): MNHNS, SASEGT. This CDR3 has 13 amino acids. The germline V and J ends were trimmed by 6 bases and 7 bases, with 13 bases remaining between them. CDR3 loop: CASRETARNIQYI. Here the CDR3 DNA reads TGTGCCAGCAGGGAGACAGCGAGGAACATTCAGTACATC.

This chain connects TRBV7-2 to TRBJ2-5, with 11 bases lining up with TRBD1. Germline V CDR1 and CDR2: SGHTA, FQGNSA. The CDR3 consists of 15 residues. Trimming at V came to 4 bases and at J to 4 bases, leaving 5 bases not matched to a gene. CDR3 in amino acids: CASSSDRGHGETQYF. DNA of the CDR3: TGTGCCAGCAGCTCGGACAGGGGGCATGGAGAGACCCAGTACTTC.

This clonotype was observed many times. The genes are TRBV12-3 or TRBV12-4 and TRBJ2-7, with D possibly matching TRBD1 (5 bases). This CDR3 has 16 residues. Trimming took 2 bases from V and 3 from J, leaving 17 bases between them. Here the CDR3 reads CASSLRGYERIYEQYF. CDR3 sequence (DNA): TGTGCCAGCAGTTTAAGGGGCTACGAACGGATCTACGAGCAGTACTTC.

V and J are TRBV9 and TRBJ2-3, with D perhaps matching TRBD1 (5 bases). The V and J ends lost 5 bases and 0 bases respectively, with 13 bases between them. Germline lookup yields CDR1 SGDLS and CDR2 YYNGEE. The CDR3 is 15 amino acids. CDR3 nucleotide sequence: TGTGCCAGCAGTCAAAGCAGGGTGAGCACAGATACGCAGTATTTT. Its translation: CASSQSRVSTDTQYF.

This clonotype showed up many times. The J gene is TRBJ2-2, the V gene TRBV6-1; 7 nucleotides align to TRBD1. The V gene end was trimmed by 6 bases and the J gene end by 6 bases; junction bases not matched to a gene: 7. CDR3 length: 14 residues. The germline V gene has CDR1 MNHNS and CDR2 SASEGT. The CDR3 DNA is TGTGCCAGCAGGGGGACAGCTGCGGCCGGGGAGCTGTTTTTT. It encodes CASRGTAAAGELFF.

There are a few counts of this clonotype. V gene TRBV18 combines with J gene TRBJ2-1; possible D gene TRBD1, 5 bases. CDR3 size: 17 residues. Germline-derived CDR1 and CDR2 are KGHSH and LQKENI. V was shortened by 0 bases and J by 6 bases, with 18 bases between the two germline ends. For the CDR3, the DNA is TGTGCCAGCTCACCACCAGGGGCGGTCGATAGGGCCAATGAGCAGTTCTTC. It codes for CASSPPGAVDRANEQFF.

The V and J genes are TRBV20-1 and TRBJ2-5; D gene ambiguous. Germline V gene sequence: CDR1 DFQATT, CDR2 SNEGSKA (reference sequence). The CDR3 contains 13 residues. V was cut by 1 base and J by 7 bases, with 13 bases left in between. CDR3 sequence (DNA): TGCAGTGCTAGAGCTGCGACGCGCCCGACCCAGTACTTC. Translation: CSARAATRPTQYF.

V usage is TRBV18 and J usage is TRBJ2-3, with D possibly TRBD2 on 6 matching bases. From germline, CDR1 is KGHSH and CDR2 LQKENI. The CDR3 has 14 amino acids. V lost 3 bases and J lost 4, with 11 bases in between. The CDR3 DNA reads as TGTGCCAGCTCACCTCGGGACTCCGCAGATACGCAGTATTTT. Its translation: CASSPRDSADTQYF.

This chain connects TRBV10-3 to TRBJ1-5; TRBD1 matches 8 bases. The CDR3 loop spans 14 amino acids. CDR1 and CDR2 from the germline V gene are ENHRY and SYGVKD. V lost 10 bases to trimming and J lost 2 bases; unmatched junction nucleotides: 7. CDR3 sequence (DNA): TGTGCCACCACGACAGGGGATGGCAATCAGCCCCAGCATTTT. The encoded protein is CATTTGDGNQPQHF.

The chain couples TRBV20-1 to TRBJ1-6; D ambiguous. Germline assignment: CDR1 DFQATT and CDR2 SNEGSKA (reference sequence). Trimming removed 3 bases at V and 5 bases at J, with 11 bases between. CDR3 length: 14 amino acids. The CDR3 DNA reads TGCAGTGCTAGCGGTGACCGAAATAATTCACCCCTCCACTTT. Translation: CSASGDRNNSPLHF.

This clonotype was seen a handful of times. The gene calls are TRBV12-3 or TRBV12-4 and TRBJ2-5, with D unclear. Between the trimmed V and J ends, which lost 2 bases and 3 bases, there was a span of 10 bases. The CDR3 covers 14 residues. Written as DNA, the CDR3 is TGTGCCAGCAGTTTATCCTGGCCCAAAGAGACCCAGTACTTC. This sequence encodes CASSLSWPKETQYF.

Here the CDR3 DNA reads TGTGCCAGCAGCTTAGGGGGCCGGGGGCACCAAGAGACCCAGTACTTC. As protein: CASSLGGRGHQETQYF. The chain recombines TRBV7-2 with TRBJ2-5, with D perhaps matching TRBD1 or TRBD2 (6 bases each). Deletions cut 1 base from V and 0 bases from J, with 12 bases between. The germline gives CDR1 SGHTA, CDR2 FQGNSA. This CDR3 is 16 amino acids long.

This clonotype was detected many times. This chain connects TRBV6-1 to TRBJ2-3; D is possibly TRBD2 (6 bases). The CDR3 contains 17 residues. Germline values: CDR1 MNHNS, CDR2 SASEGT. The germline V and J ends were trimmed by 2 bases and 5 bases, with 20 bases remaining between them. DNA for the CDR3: TGTGCCAGCAGTGAAAACTTCCGGGACTCCCGGGTAGATACGCAGTATTTT. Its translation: CASSENFRDSRVDTQYF.

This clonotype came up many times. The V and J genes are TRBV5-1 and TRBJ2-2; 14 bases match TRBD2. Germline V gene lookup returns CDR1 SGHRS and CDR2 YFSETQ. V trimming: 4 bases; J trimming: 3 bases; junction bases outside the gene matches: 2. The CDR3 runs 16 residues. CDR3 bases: TGCGCCAGCAGCCCGGGACTAGCGGGAGACACCGGGGAGCTGTTTTTT. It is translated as CASSPGLAGDTGELFF.

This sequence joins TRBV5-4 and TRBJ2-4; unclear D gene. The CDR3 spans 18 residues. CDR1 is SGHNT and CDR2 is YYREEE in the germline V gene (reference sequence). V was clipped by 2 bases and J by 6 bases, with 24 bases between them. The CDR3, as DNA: TGTGCCAGCAGCTTATTAAATATCAACATGGGATCTGGAAACATTCAGTACTTC. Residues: CASSLLNINMGSGNIQYF.